This entry is about one TCR beta chain. As handled by the study authors: Estimated nucleated cell counts came from reference gene primer amplification. Some clones are missing from TCRdb's copy, which holds only in-frame ones; the method was immunoSEQ multiplex PCR. Clonal size and the V and J genes are those of that table, whereas D and trimming came from the DNA. The table records some 330,000 clones, 88% of them present only once. This record belongs to a study of blood T cell repertoires in COVID-19. The CDR3 is 15 residues long. In germline, CDR1 is LGHDT, CDR2 YNNKEL (reference sequence). V was shortened by 4 bases and J by 1 base, with 13 bases between the two germline ends.

The chain links TRBV3-1 (or the pseudogene TRBV3-2) to TRBJ1-1; TRBD1 is a possible D gene (6 bases). Sequencing was done on a sample of peripheral blood. The TCR originated in a woman aged 50 to 60 with active or convalescent COVID-19. The CDR3 bases are TGTGCCAGCAGCCCAATACAGGGCTCGAACACTGAAGCTTTCTTT. The encoded protein is CASSPIQGSNTEAFF.